The 30 T cell receptor beta chains reported below all come from one sample, sequenced in a study of blood T cells in healthy people across ages. PCR was performed a second time for about 7 to 12 cycles using a sample-barcoded 5' primer and a J-beta primer mix. TCRdb called the 5' RACE reads again in MiXCR, with one record for every CDR3 protein. This sample yields more than 650,000 distinct CDR3 sequences, of which approximately 24% are seen a single time; around 2.9% belongs to the top ten. These same data were also listed under a study on T cells of mothers and their children.

The sequencing input was blood. The receptors here all came from a boy younger than 18 in good health.

This chain links TRBV5-1 with TRBJ1-2, with 9 bases fitting TRBD1. Germline assignment: CDR1 SGHRS and CDR2 YFSETQ. With 4 bases clipped from V and 6 bases from J, the junction kept 4 bases outside the gene matches. This CDR3 has 13 residues. In DNA, the CDR3 is TGCGCCAGCAGCGGGGGACAGGGCCATGGCTACACCTTC. This translates into CASSGGQGHGYTF.

The chain combines TRBV14 with TRBJ2-5; 9 bases map to TRBD2. The end of the DNA fits TRBJ2-1 better, so the J call may be wrong. Germline CDR1 reads SGHDN; CDR2 reads FVKESK. The CDR3 runs to 16 residues. For the CDR3, the DNA is TGTGCCAGCAGCCCCCTGGTCCTAGCGGGGAACAATGAGCAGTTCTTC. This gives the protein CASSPLVLAGNNEQFF.

This clonotype was recorded a few times. The gene calls are TRBV12-3 or TRBV12-4 and TRBJ1-2; D is ambiguous. The CDR3 is 16 residues long. V lost 7 bases to trimming and J lost 4 bases, with 22 bases between them. CDR3: CASTLSNLHAVYGYTF. In DNA form, the CDR3 reads TGTGCCAGCACCCTTAGCAACCTACACGCGGTCTATGGCTACACCTTC.

The CDR3 nucleotides read TGCGCCAGCACCCCTTCCGGACGATACCTGAACACCGGGGAGCTGTTTTTT. It specifies CASTPSGRYLNTGELFF. V is TRBV5-1 and J is TRBJ2-2; D remains unclear. Trimming took off 6 bases at V and 1 base at J, with 19 bases between the two ends. CDR3 length: 17 amino acids. CDR1 SGHRS and CDR2 YFSETQ come from the germline V gene.

There are a few counts of this clonotype. The chain combines TRBV20-1 with TRBJ2-2, with D unresolved. CDR1 is DFQATT and CDR2 is SNEGSKA in the germline V gene (reference sequence). V dropped 1 base and J dropped 6 bases, with 6 bases sitting between them. CDR3 size: 12 residues. The CDR3 coding sequence is TGCAGTGCTAGAGGGACCGCCGGGGAGCTGTTTTTT. It translates to CSARGTAGELFF.

V is TRBV7-9 and J is TRBJ2-7; D is perhaps TRBD2 (6 bases). CDR1 is SEHNR and CDR2 is FQNEAQ in the germline V gene (reference sequence). V lost 5 bases and J lost 2, with 13 bases in between. The CDR3 is made up of 14 amino acids. The CDR3 nucleotides read TGTGCCAGCAGCCAAGCGGGTGATGCCTACGAGCAGTACTTC. Its translation: CASSQAGDAYEQYF.

The chain is built from TRBV12-3 or TRBV12-4 and TRBJ2-7; no reliable D call. The CDR3 totals 14 residues. The V end lost 3 bases, the J end lost 5 bases, and 14 bases lay between the germline ends. The CDR3 sequence is CASSLGYPPDEQYF. For the CDR3, the DNA is TGTGCCAGCAGTTTGGGCTATCCCCCTGACGAGCAGTACTTC.

The rearrangement uses TRBV7-2 and TRBJ2-3, with 10 bases aligning to TRBD2. The CDR3 extends over 17 amino acids. Germline V gives CDR1 SGHTA, CDR2 FQGNSA. J lost 2 bases, V lost 5 bases, and 10 bases had no gene match. For the CDR3, the DNA is TGTGCCAGCAGCCCGCTGGCGCTAGCGGGAGCCACAGATACGCAGTATTTT. Translating it yields CASSPLALAGATDTQYF.

This chain connects TRBV7-2 to TRBJ1-2; D is perhaps TRBD1 (5 bases). V lost 2 bases, J lost 2 bases, and 12 bases lay in between. CDR1 and CDR2 from the germline V gene are SGHTA and FQGNSA. The CDR3 loop spans 15 amino acids. The CDR3 DNA reads TGTGCCAGCAGCTTACGAGGCAGGGCAAACTATGGCTACACCTTC. Amino acid sequence: CASSLRGRANYGYTF.

This clonotype has only a few counts. The rearrangement joins TRBV9 to TRBJ2-2, with D perhaps matching TRBD1 (5 bases). Trimming took off 1 base at V and 4 bases at J, with 17 bases between the two ends. The germline gives CDR1 SGDLS, CDR2 YYNGEE. The CDR3 is 17 residues long. CDR3 bases: TGTGCCAGCAGCGTATTTTGGGGCGAGAGAAGCACCGGGGAGCTGTTTTTT. Amino acid sequence: CASSVFWGERSTGELFF.

In this sample, this clonotype turned up a few times. CDR3 nucleotides: TGTGCCACCGCGCCTTATGACACCGGGGAGCTGTTTTTT. Its translation is CATAPYDTGELFF. The rearrangement uses TRBV24-1 and TRBJ2-2; unclear D gene. V was trimmed by 9 bases and J by 3 bases, leaving 10 bases between them. This CDR3 region has 13 residues. The germline CDR1 and CDR2 sequences are KGHDR and SFDVKD.

There are a few counts of this clonotype. The CDR3 spells CASSRGGGNGYTF. In nucleotides, the CDR3 is TGTGCCAGCAGCCGAGGGGGCGGTAATGGCTACACCTTC. V gene TRBV6-5 combines with J gene TRBJ1-2; TRBD1 agrees at 7 bases. Looked up from germline, CDR1 is MNHEY and CDR2 is SVGAGI. The ends lost 6 bases at V and 6 bases at J; junction bases unmatched: 7. CDR3 length: 13 amino acids.

Only a few counts were recorded for this clonotype. The rearrangement uses TRBV6-5 and TRBJ2-3; D is ambiguous. The CDR3 covers 11 residues. Germline-derived CDR1 and CDR2 are MNHEY and SVGAGI. Trimming cost V 10 bases and J 3 bases, with 8 bases left between them. DNA of the CDR3: TGTGCCACTCTAGGGACAGATACGCAGTATTTT. This sequence encodes CATLGTDTQYF.

The chain employs TRBV14 and TRBJ2-5; TRBD1 aligns across 7 bases. The CDR3 contains 14 residues. V lost 3 bases to trimming and J lost 4 bases; unmatched junction nucleotides: 5. Germline V gene lookup returns CDR1 SGHDN and CDR2 FVKESK. The CDR3 sequence: CASSQDRFGETQYF. CDR3 sequence (DNA): TGTGCCAGCAGCCAGGACAGGTTTGGAGAGACCCAGTACTTC.

This clonotype was counted a few times. This chain joins TRBV6-1 and TRBJ2-1; D might be TRBD1 (6 bases). This CDR3 comprises 14 residues. Germline CDR1 reads MNHNS; CDR2 reads SASEGT. V was clipped by 0 bases and J by 8 bases, with 11 bases between them. The CDR3 region is CASSEAGGRDEQFF. The CDR3, as DNA: TGTGCCAGCAGTGAAGCTGGGGGCCGGGATGAGCAGTTCTTC.

This clonotype was seen only a few times. One junction end disagrees with the germline gene, perhaps due to a read error. The chain is built from TRBV5-6 and TRBJ2-1; 11 nucleotides agree with TRBD1. CDR1 and CDR2 (germline): SGHDT, YYEEEE. This CDR3 region has 15 residues. CDR3 DNA: TGTGCCAGCAGCACACGGGACAGGGGGACAAATGAGCAGTCCTTC. Residues: CASSTRDRGTNEQSF.

The V call is TRBV21-1, the J call TRBJ2-5; TRBD1, the table's D call, lacks a check against the DNA. TRBV21-1 is a recognized pseudogene. The CDR3 loop spans 13 amino acids. The CDR3 is CASGRDRQETQYF. DNA of the CDR3: TGTGCCAGCGGGAGGGACAGGCAAGAGACCCAGTACTTC.

This CDR3 is CASSHGLAHTGELFF. CDR3 DNA sequence: TGTGCCAGCAGCCATGGACTAGCGCACACCGGGGAGCTGTTTTTT. This chain joins TRBV3-1 and TRBJ2-2; 9 bases are a match to TRBD2. Trimming took 3 bases from V and 3 from J; bases not matched to a gene: 2. The CDR3 has 15 residues. Per germline, CDR1 LGHDT and CDR2 YNNKEL (reference sequence).

This clonotype showed up just a few times. V usage is TRBV7-9 and J usage is TRBJ1-4; 12 nucleotides agree with TRBD1. The germline V gene has CDR1 SEHNR and CDR2 FQNEAQ (reference sequence). Unmatched junction bases numbered 7, after V lost 4 bases and J lost 7 bases. CDR3 length: 16 residues. The CDR3, as DNA: TGTGCCAGCAGCTCGGGGACAGGGGGCGAGACTGAAAAACTGTTTTTT. This codes for CASSSGTGGETEKLFF.

This chain links TRBV3-1 with TRBJ2-7; TRBD1 might be the D (5 bases). This CDR3 is built from 13 residues. The ends were cut back, 1 base at V and 5 bases at J, with 9 bases in the middle. Germline assignment: CDR1 LGHDT and CDR2 YNNKEL (reference sequence). The CDR3 is CASSQGGHNEQYF. CDR3 nucleotide sequence: TGTGCCAGCAGCCAAGGAGGACACAACGAGCAGTACTTC.

The chain recombines TRBV5-1 with TRBJ2-7, with a weak D call TRBD2 (5 bases). Looked up from germline, CDR1 is SGHRS and CDR2 is YFSETQ. V shed 0 bases and J shed 2 bases, with 15 bases lying between them. The CDR3 has 16 amino acids. The chain's CDR3 is CASSLGPPGIAYEQYF. CDR3 nucleotides: TGCGCCAGCAGCTTGGGACCCCCGGGGATAGCCTACGAGCAGTACTTC.

This clonotype was seen a handful of times. The chain joins TRBV9 to TRBJ1-1; D not certain. CDR1 is SGDLS and CDR2 is YYNGEE in the germline V gene. This CDR3 contains 16 residues. The V and J ends lost 4 bases and 4 bases respectively, with 20 bases between them. The CDR3 reads CASSTQGGAWGTEAFF. The DNA for the CDR3 is TGTGCCAGCAGCACCCAAGGTGGAGCGTGGGGCACTGAAGCTTTCTTT.

The rearrangement joins TRBV27 to TRBJ2-6; maybe TRBD2 (5 bases). Between the trimmed V and J ends, which lost 5 bases and 4 bases, there was a span of 12 bases. The CDR3 is 15 residues long. Germline assignment: CDR1 MNHEY and CDR2 SMNVEV (reference sequence). The CDR3 DNA reads as TGTGCCAGCAGTGGGAGCTTAGGAGGGGCCAACGTCCTGACTTTC. Protein product: CASSGSLGGANVLTF.

This clonotype was observed at least ten times. The chain links TRBV12-3 or TRBV12-4 to TRBJ2-7; D is possibly TRBD1 (6 bases). Trimming removed 5 bases at V and 3 bases at J, with 8 bases between. This CDR3 contains 12 residues. CDR3 coding DNA: TGTGCCAGCAGTGGGACATACTACGAGCAGTACTTC. This encodes CASSGTYYEQYF.

This chain joins TRBV20-1 and TRBJ2-7; 9 bases are a match to TRBD2. CDR3 length: 14 amino acids. The V gene end was trimmed by 3 bases and the J gene end by 2 bases; junction bases not matched to a gene: 5. The germline V gene has CDR1 DFQATT and CDR2 SNEGSKA (reference sequence). CDR3 sequence (DNA): TGCAGTGCTAGGAGGGTAGCGGGGGCCTACGAGCAGTACTTC. As protein: CSARRVAGAYEQYF.

This chain joins TRBV28 and TRBJ2-4; either TRBD1 or TRBD2 may fit D (5 bases each). V was cut by 2 bases and J by 1 base, with 15 bases left in between. Germline CDR1 MDHEN, CDR2 SYDVKM. The CDR3 is 17 residues long. CDR3 protein: CASSLAGTLRAKNIQYF. The CDR3 DNA reads TGTGCCAGCAGTTTAGCAGGGACGCTGCGGGCCAAAAACATTCAGTACTTC.

The rearrangement links TRBV6-6 to TRBJ2-1; D possibly corresponds to TRBD1 (5 bases). V was trimmed by 9 bases and J by 4 bases, leaving 13 bases between them. Germline CDR1 and CDR2: MNHNY and SVGAGI (reference sequence). There are 13 residues in the CDR3. The CDR3 sequence: CARRQKLYNEQFF. The CDR3 coding sequence is TGTGCCAGGCGACAGAAGTTATACAATGAGCAGTTCTTC.

The chain links TRBV6-1 to TRBJ2-2, with D tentatively TRBD2 (5 bases). The germline V and J ends were trimmed by 6 bases and 3 bases, with 20 bases remaining between them. This CDR3 has 17 amino acids. Germline V lookup: CDR1 MNHNS, CDR2 SASEGT. The CDR3 region has the DNA TGTGCCAGCAGCACCCTTCTGACGGGGTTGTACACCGGGGAGCTGTTTTTT. Protein sequence: CASSTLLTGLYTGELFF.

The chain couples TRBV18 to TRBJ2-3, with 8 bases that match TRBD1. The V gene end was trimmed by 2 bases and the J gene end by 6 bases; junction bases not matched to a gene: 10. The CDR3 runs to 16 residues. Germline V gene data show CDR1 as KGHSH and CDR2 as LQKENI. CDR3 sequence: CASSPIGQGDQDTQYF. CDR3 DNA: TGTGCCAGCTCACCAATTGGACAGGGAGATCAGGATACGCAGTATTTT.

This clonotype came up a few times. CDR3 DNA sequence: TGCGCCAGCAGAATGGGACCAACGTACCAAGAGACCCAGTACTTC. Protein sequence: CASRMGPTYQETQYF. J is TRBJ2-5 and V is TRBV5-1; D possibly uses TRBD1 or TRBD2 (5 bases each). Trimming pared 5 bases from V and 0 bases from J, leaving 14 bases between. This CDR3 has 15 residues. Germline assignment: CDR1 SGHRS and CDR2 YFSETQ.